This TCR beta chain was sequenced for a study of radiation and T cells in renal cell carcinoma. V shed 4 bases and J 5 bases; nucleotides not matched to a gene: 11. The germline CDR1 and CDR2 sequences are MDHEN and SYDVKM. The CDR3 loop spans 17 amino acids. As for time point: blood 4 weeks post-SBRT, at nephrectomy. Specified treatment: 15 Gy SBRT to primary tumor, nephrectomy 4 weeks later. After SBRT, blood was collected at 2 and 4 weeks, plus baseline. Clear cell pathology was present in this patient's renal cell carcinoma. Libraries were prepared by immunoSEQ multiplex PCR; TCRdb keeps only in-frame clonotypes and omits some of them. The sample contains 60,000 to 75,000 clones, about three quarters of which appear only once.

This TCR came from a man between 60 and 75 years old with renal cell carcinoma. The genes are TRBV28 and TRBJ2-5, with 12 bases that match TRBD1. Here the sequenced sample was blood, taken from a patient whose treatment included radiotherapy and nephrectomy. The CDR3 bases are TGTGCCAGCAGTTCTCCTCCGGGACAGGGGGCAGGGGAGACCCAGTACTTC. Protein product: CASSSPPGQGAGETQYF.